What follows describes a single T cell receptor (beta chain). The target antigen is unknown. The data were taken from a study of T cell responses to AZD1222 COVID-19 vaccine. General observations from the study: CD4 TCRs linked to vaccination spanned spike, dominating at 160-218 and 743-854.

Germline V gene data show CDR1 as SGHTA and CDR2 as FQGTGA. J lost 0 bases, V lost 2 bases, and 2 bases had no gene match. CDR3 length: 16 amino acids. TCRdb's copy holds only in-frame clones and misses some; the assay was immunoSEQ multiplex PCR. The repertoire consists of fewer than 200,000 clones, with 85% to 95% occurring once and the leading ten covering 1.5% to 2%. This receptor was taken from an adult who received the AZD1222 COVID-19 vaccine. The source material was peripheral blood, sampled 28 days after the second AZD1222 dose. The chain carries TRBV7-3 and TRBJ2-3; 10 bases agree with TRBD1. This CDR3 is CASSLEGQGSTDTQYF. In DNA form, the CDR3 reads TGTGCCAGCAGCTTAGAGGGACAGGGGAGCACAGATACGCAGTATTTT.